This T cell receptor (beta chain) was recorded in a study of blood T cells in healthy people across ages. This clonotype showed up just a few times. The CDR3 runs 14 residues. Germline values: CDR1 DFQATT, CDR2 SNEGSKA (reference sequence). The germline V and J ends were trimmed by 3 bases and 6 bases, with 16 bases remaining between them. Primed by a sample-barcoded 5' primer and a J-beta primer mix, a second PCR proceeded for roughly 7 to 12 cycles. TCRdb independently ran MiXCR on the 5' RACE reads; one entry per CDR3 protein. The data contain 600,000 to 900,000 distinct CDR3 sequences, more than 25% of them singletons. These data were also filed under a second study, of T cells of mothers and their children.

The chain recombines TRBV20-1 with TRBJ2-3; tentative D call: TRBD2 (5 bases). Sequenced: blood. This clonotype originated in a boy aged 5-17 years in good health. The CDR3 protein is CSASPWELRDTQYF. CDR3 in DNA: TGCAGTGCTAGCCCCTGGGAGCTTCGGGATACGCAGTATTTT.